This T cell receptor beta chain was recorded in a study of T cells in Graves' hyperthyroidism and ophthalmopathy. The study left out patients who had uncontrolled infection, other autoimmune disease, pregnancy or lactation. Clinical symptoms, serum thyroxine and TRAb, thyroid ultrasound and orbital computed tomography were used for the diagnoses. PBMCs were sourced from more than 9 ml fresh peripheral blood. TCR beta CDR3 regions were amplified from RNA. The HTBI primer set was used in a first-round RT-PCR of the TCR CDR3. TCRdb redid the calling of the multiplex PCR reads with MiXCR, one entry per CDR3 protein. The sample yields under 450,000 distinct CDR3 sequences, about a sixth seen once. This CDR3 is 18 amino acids long. V lost 0 bases and J lost 0; bases outside the gene matches: 5. Germline CDR1 and CDR2: SGHRS and YFSETQ. Findings and limits, study-wide: Most clonotypes that expanded in the thyroid above 0.001 also showed up in blood.

This clonotype was recorded many times. Its antigen remains unidentified. The chain links TRBV5-1 to TRBJ2-7; 14 nucleotides line up with TRBD2. The sequence derives from a woman in her 30s with Graves' hyperthyroidism that later progressed to Graves' ophthalmopathy. The sequenced sample was blood. CDR3 loop: CASSLGTSGGLSSYEQYF. The CDR3 bases are TGCGCCAGCAGCTTGGGGACTAGCGGGGGGCTGAGCTCCTACGAGCAGTACTTC.